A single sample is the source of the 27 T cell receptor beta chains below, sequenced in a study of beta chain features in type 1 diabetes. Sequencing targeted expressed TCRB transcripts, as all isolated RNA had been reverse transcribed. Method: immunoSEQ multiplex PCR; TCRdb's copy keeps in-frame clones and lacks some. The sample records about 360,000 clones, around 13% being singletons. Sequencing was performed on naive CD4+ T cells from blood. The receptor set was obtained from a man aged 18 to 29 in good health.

This chain's CDR3 is CASRPGQGNYGYTF. DNA for the CDR3: TGTGCCAGCAGGCCGGGACAGGGGAACTATGGCTACACCTTC. The rearrangement uses TRBV25-1 and TRBJ1-2; the match to TRBD1 covers 10 bases. This CDR3 region has 14 residues. V gave up 6 bases and J gave up 2 bases; unmatched junction bases: 3. Germline loops: CDR1 MGHDK, CDR2 SYGVNS.

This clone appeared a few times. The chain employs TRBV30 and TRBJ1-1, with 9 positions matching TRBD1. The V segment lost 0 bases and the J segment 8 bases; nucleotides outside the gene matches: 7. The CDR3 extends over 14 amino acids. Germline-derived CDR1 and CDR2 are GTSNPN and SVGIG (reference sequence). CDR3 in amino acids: CAWSVRDRAREAFF. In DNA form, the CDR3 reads TGTGCCTGGAGTGTACGGGACAGGGCGAGAGAAGCTTTCTTT.

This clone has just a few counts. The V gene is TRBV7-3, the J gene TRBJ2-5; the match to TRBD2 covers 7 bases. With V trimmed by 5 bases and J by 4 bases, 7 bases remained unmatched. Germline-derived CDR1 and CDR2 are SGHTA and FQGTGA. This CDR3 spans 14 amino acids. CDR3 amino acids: CASSRRPSGETQYF. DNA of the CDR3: TGTGCCAGCAGCCGACGACCTAGCGGAGAGACCCAGTACTTC.

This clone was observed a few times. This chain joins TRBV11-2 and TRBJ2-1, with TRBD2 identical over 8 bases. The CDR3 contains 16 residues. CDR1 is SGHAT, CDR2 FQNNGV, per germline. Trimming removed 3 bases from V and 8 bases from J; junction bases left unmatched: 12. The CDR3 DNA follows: TGTGCCAGCAGCTTCCGTGGTAGCGGGGAGGGGGATGAGCAGTTCTTC. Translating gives CASSFRGSGEGDEQFF.

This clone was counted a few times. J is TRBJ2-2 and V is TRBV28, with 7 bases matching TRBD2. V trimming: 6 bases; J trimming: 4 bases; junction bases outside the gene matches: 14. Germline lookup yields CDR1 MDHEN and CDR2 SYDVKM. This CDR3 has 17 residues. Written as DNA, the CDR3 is TGTGCCAGCAGCCATTATCTTCCGGGAGGTCGCACCGGGGAGCTGTTTTTT. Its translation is CASSHYLPGGRTGELFF. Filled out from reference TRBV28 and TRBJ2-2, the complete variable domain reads DVKVTQSSRYLVKRTGEKVFLECVQDMDHENMFWYRQDPGLGLRLIYFSYDVKMKEKGDIPEGYSVSREKKERFSLILESASTNQTSMYLCASSHYLPGGRTGELFFGEGSRLTVL.

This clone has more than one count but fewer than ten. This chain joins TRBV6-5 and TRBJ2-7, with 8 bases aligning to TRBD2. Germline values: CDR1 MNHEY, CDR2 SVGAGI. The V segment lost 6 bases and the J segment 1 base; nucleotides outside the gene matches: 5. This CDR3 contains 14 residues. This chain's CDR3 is CASSILAESYEQYF. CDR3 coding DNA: TGTGCCAGCAGCATACTAGCGGAATCCTACGAGCAGTACTTC.

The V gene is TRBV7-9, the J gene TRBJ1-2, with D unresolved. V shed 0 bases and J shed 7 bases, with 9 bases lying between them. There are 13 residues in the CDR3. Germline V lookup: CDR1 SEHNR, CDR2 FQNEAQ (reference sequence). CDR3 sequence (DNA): TGTGCCAGCAGCTTAGCGCAGGTTGCTGGCTACACCTTC. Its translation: CASSLAQVAGYTF.

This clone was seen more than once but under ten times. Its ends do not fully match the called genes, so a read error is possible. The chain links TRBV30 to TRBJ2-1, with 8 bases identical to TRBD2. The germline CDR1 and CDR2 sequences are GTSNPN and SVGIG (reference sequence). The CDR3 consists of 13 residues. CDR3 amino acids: CAWSLNMRGAGIF. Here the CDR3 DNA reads TGTGCCTGGAGTCTTAATATGCGGGGGGCCGGGATCTTC.

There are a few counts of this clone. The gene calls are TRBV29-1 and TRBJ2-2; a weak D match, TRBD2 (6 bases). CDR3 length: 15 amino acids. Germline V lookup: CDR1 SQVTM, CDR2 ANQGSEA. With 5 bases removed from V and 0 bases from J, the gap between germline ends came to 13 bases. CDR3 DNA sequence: TGCAGCGTTAAGGGTCGGGACTCGAACACCGGGGAGCTGTTTTTT. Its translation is CSVKGRDSNTGELFF.

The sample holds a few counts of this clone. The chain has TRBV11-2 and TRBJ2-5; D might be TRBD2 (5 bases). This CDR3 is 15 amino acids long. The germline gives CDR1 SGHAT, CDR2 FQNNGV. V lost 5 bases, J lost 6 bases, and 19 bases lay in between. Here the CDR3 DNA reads TGTGCCAGCAGCCCCAGCGGTACCCGTGTTAAGACCCAGTACTTC. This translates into CASSPSGTRVKTQYF.

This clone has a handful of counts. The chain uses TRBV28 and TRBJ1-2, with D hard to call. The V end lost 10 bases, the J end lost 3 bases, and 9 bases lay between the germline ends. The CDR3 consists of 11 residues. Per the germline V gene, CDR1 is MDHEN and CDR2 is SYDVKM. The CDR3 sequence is CATWGDYGYTF. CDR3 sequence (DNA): TGTGCCACCTGGGGAGACTATGGCTACACCTTC.

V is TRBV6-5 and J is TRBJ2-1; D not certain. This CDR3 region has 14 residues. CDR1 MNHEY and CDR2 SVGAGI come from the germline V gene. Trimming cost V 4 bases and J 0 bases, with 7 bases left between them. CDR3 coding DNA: TGTGCCAGCAGTTCACAAAACTCCTACAATGAGCAGTTCTTC. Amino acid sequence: CASSSQNSYNEQFF.

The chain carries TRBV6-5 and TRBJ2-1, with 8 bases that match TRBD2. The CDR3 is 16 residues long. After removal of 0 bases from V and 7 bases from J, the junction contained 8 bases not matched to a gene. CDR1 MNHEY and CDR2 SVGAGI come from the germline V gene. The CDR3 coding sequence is TGTGCCAGCAGTTACTCGAATAGCGGGGCCCGGAATGAGCAGTTCTTC. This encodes CASSYSNSGARNEQFF.

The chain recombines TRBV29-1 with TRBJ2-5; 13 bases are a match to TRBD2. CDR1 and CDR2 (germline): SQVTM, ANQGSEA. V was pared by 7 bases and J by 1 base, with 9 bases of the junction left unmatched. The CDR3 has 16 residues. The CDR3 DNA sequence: TGCAGCGCCCAAGGGGGACTAGCGGGAACCCAAGAGACCCAGTACTTC. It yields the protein CSAQGGLAGTQETQYF.

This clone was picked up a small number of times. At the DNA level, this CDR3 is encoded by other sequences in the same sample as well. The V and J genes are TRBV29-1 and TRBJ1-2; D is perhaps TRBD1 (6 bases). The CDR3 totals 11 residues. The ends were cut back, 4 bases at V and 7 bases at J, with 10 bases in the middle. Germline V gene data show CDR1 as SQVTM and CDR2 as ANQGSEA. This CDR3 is CSVGGLGGYTF. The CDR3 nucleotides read TGCAGCGTTGGGGGGCTGGGTGGCTACACCTTC.

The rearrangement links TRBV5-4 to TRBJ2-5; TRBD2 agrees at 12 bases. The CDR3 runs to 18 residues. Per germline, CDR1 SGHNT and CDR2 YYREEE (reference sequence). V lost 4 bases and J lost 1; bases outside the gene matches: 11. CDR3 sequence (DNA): TGTGCCAGCAGCCAGGGTCGGACTAGCGGGACCCGCCAAGAGACCCAGTACTTC. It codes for CASSQGRTSGTRQETQYF.

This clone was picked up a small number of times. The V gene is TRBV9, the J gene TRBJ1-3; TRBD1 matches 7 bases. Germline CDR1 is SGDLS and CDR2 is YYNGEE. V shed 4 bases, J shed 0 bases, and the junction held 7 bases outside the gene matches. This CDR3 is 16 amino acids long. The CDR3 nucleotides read TGTGCCAGCAGCTTATCGACAGGGTCCTCTGGAAACACCATATATTTT. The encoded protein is CASSLSTGSSGNTIYF.

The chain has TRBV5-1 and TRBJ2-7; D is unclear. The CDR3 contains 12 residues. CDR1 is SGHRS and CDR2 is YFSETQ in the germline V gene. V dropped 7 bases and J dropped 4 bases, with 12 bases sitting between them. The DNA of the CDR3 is TGCGCCAGCGCCGTTTCGGGTTACGAGCAGTACTTC. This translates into CASAVSGYEQYF. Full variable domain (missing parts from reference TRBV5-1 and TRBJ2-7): KAGVTQTPRYLIKTRGQQVTLSCSPISGHRSVSWYQQTPGQGLQFLFEYFSETQRNKGNFPGRFSGRQFSNSRSEMNVSTLELGDSALYLCASAVSGYEQYFGPGTRLTVT.

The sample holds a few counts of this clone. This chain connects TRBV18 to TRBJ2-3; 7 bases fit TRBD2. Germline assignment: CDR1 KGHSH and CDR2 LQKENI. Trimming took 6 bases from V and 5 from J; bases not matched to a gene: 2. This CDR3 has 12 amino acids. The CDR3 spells CASSPGGDTQYF. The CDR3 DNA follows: TGTGCCAGCTCTCCGGGGGGAGATACGCAGTATTTT.

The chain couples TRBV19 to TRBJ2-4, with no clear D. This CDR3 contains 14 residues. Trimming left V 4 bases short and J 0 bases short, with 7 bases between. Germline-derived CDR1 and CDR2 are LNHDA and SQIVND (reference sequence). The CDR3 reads CASSTGLAKNIQYF. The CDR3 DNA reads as TGTGCCAGTAGTACAGGCCTAGCCAAAAACATTCAGTACTTC.

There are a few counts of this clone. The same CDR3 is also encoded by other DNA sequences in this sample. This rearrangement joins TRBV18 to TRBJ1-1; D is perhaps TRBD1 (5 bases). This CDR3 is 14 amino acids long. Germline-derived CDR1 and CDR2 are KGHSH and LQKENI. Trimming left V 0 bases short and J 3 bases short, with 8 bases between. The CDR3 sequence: CASSPPGGYTEAFF. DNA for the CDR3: TGTGCCAGCTCACCACCGGGGGGGTACACTGAAGCTTTCTTT.

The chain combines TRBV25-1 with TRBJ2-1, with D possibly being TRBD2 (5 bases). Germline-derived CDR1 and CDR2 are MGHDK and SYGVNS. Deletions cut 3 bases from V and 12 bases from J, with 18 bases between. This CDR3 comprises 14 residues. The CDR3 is CASSDRTGIAGQFF. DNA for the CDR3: TGTGCCAGCAGTGACCGAACCGGGATCGCGGGGCAGTTCTTC.

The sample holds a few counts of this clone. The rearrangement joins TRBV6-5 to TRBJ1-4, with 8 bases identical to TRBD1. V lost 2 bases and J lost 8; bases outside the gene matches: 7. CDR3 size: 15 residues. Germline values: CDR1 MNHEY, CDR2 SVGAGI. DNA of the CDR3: TGTGCCAGCAGTTACGACGACAGGGGAAGCGAAAAACTGTTTTTT. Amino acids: CASSYDDRGSEKLFF.

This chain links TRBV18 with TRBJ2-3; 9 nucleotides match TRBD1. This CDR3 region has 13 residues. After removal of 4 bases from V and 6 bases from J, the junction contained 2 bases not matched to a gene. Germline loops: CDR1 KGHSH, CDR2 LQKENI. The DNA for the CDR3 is TGTGCCAGCTCACGGGACAGGGCTGATACGCAGTATTTT. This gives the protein CASSRDRADTQYF.

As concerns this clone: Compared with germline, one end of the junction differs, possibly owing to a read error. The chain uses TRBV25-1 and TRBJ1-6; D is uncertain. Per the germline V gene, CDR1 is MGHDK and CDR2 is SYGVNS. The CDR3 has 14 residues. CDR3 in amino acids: CASGDRSYNSPLHF. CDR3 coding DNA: TGTGCCAGCGGTGACCGCTCCTATAATTCACCCCTCCACTTT. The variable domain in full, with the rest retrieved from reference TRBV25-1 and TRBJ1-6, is EADIYQTPRYLVIGTGKKITLECSQTMGHDKMYWYQQDPGMELHLIHYSYGVNSTEKGDLSSESTVSRIRTEHFPLTLESARPSHTSQYLCASGDRSYNSPLHFGNGTRLTVT.

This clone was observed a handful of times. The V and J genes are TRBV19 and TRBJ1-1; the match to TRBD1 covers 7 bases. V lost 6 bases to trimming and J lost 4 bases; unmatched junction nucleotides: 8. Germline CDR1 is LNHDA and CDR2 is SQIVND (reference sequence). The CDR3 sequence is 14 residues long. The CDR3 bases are TGTGCCAGTAGGGTACAGGGGAGAACCACTGAAGCTTTCTTT. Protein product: CASRVQGRTTEAFF.

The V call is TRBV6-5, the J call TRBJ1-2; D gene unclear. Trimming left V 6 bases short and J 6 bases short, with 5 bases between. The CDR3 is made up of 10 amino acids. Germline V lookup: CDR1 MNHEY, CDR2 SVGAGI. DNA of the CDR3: TGTGCCAGCAGATCTGATGGCTACACCTTC. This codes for CASRSDGYTF.